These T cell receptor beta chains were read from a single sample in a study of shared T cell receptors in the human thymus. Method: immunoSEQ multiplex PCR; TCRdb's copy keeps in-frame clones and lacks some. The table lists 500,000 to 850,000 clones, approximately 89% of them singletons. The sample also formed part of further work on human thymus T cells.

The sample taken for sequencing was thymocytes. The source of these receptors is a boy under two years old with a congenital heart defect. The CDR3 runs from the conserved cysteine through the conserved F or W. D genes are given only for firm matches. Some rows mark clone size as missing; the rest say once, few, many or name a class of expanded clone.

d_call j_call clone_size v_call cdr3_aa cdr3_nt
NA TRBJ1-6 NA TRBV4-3 CASSQDVSSPLHF TGCGCCAGCAGCCAAGACGTGAGTTCACCCCTCCACTTT
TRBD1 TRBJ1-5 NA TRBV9 CASSPWDRPNQPQHF TGTGCCAGCAGCCCCTGGGACAGGCCCAATCAGCCCCAGCATTTT
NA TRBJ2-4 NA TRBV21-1 CASGDGTSGNHLAKNIQYF TGTGCCAGCGGGGACGGGACTAGCGGAAACCATTTAGCCAAAAACATTCAGTACTTC
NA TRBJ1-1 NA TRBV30 CAWGWARDSAYTEAFF TGTGCCTGGGGGTGGGCCCGAGACAGTGCCTACACTGAAGCTTTCTTT
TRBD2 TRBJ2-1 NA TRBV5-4 CASMRECDNEQFF TGTGCCAGCATGCGGGAGTGCGACAATGAGCAGTTCTTC
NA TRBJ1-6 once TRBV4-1 CASREQLSPPTSPLHF TGCGCCAGCAGGGAGCAGCTTTCTCCCCCCACATCACCCCTCCACTTT
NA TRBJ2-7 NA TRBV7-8 CASSLPTTSYEQYF TGTGCCAGCAGCTTACCGACTACATCCTACGAGCAGTACTTC
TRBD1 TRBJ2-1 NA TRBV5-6 CASSFLQGVNNEQFF TGTGCCAGCAGCTTTTTGCAGGGGGTGAACAATGAGCAGTTCTTC
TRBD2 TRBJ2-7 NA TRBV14 CASSRGMIEGLAGKEQYF TGTGCCAGCAGCCGTGGTATGATCGAGGGACTAGCGGGAAAGGAGCAGTACTTC
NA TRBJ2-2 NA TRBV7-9 CASSLDWGRDTGELFF TGTGCCAGCAGCTTAGATTGGGGCAGGGACACCGGGGAGCTGTTTTTT
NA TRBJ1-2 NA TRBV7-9 CASNRDGGNYGYTF TGTGCCAGCAACCGGGACGGGGGTAACTATGGCTACACCTTC
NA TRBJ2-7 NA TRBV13 CASSSQGPLSYEQYF TGTGCCAGCAGCTCACAGGGTCCCCTCTCCTACGAGCAGTACTTC
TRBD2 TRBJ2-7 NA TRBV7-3 CASTERPSGGSYEQYF TGTGCCAGCACCGAAAGGCCTAGCGGGGGAAGTTACGAGCAGTACTTC
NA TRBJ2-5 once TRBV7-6 CASSLSGEETQYF TGTGCCAGCAGCTTATCGGGGGAAGAGACCCAGTACTTC
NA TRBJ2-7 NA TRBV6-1 CASSEAQVSYEQYF TGTGCCAGCAGTGAAGCGCAGGTCTCCTACGAGCAGTACTTC
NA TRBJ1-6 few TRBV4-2 CASSPTGLGRGSPLHF TGTGCCAGCAGTCCAACGGGGTTGGGTAGAGGTTCACCCCTCCACTTT
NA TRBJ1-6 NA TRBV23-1 CASSQIGSGHPNSPLHF TGCGCCAGCAGTCAAATAGGGTCGGGACATCCTAATTCACCCCTCCACTTT
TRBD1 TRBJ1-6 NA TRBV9 CASSVEQGESPLHF TGTGCCAGCAGCGTAGAACAGGGGGAATCACCCCTCCACTTT
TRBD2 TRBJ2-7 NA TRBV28 CASSSAALGTSGKLLEYF TGTGCCAGCAGTTCGGCGGCTCTTGGGACTAGCGGGAAATTGTTGGAGTACTTC
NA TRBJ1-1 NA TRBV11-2 CASSLIGNTEAFF TGTGCCAGCAGCTTAATCGGGAACACTGAAGCTTTCTTT
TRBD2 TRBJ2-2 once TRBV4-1 CASTPGLAGTGELFF TGCGCCAGCACCCCGGGACTAGCGGGAACCGGGGAGCTGTTTTTT
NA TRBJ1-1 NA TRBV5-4 CASSSGPMNTEAFF TGTGCCAGCAGCTCGGGTCCCATGAACACTGAAGCTTTCTTT
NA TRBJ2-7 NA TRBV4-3 CASSQDVRNPAGYYEQYF TGCGCCAGCAGCCAAGATGTCAGGAACCCCGCCGGCTACTACGAGCAGTACTTC
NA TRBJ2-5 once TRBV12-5 CASGLGQKETQYF TGTGCTAGTGGTTTGGGACAGAAAGAGACCCAGTACTTC
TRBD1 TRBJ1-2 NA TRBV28 CASSPRPGQGARGYTF TGTGCCAGCAGTCCCAGACCGGGACAGGGGGCGAGGGGCTACACCTTC
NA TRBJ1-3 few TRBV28 CASTRWGPGNTIYF TGTGCCAGCACCCGGTGGGGCCCTGGAAACACCATATATTTT
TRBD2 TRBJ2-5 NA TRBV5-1 CASSLLAGETQYF TGCGCCAGCAGCTTACTAGCGGGAGAGACCCAGTACTTC
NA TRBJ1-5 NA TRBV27 CASRESFYQPQHF TGTGCCAGCAGAGAGAGTTTTTATCAGCCCCAGCATTTT
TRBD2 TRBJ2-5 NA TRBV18 CASSPPAVAGGPGETQYF TGTGCCAGCTCACCACCGGCGGTAGCGGGAGGGCCAGGAGAGACCCAGTACTTC
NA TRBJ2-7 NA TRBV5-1 CASSQPGLQSYEQYF TGCGCCAGCAGCCAACCGGGACTTCAGTCCTACGAGCAGTACTTC
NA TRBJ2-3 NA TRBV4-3 CASSQGPGTDTQYF TGCGCCAGCAGCCAAGGCCCAGGCACAGATACGCAGTATTTT
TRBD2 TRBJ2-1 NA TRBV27 CASSALAGGHHEQFF TGTGCCAGCAGTGCACTAGCGGGGGGGCACCATGAGCAGTTCTTC
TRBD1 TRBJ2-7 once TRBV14 CASSQTDRGEREQYF TGTGCCAGCAGCCAGACGGACAGGGGGGAACGCGAGCAGTACTTC
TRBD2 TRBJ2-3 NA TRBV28 CASSFLLAGDHDSTDTQYF TGTGCCAGCAGTTTCTTGCTAGCGGGAGATCACGACAGCACAGATACGCAGTATTTT
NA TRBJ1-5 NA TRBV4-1 CASSQDTAGGYNQPQHF TGCGCCAGCAGCCAAGATACAGCGGGGGGGTACAATCAGCCCCAGCATTTT
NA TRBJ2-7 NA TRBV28 CASRPGQRGFLEQYF TGTGCCAGCAGGCCTGGACAGAGGGGATTCCTCGAGCAGTACTTC
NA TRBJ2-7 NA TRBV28 CASTPLADSSYEQYF TGTGCCAGCACCCCTTTGGCCGACTCTTCCTACGAGCAGTACTTC
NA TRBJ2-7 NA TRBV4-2 CASSQGGQGIETYEQYF TGTGCCAGCAGCCAAGGGGGCCAGGGGATTGAAACCTACGAGCAGTACTTC
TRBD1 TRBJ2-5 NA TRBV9 CASSAQGALRETQYF TGTGCCAGCAGCGCACAGGGGGCCCTTCGAGAGACCCAGTACTTC
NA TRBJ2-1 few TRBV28 CASSHYRYQQFF TGTGCCAGCAGTCATTACAGGTACCAGCAGTTCTTC
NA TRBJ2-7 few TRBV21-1 CASPIHEQYF TGTGCCAGCCCCATCCACGAGCAGTACTTC
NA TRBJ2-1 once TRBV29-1 CSVEGVDSLWNEQFF TGCAGCGTTGAAGGGGTGGACAGTCTTTGGAATGAGCAGTTCTTC
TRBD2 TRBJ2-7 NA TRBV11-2 CASSSLAVSYEQYF TGTGCCAGCAGCTCCCTAGCGGTCTCCTACGAGCAGTACTTC
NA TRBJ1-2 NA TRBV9 CASSALEGYGYTF TGTGCCAGCAGCGCCTTGGAGGGATATGGCTACACCTTC
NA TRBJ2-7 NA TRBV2 CASIGQNYEQYF TGTGCCAGCATAGGCCAGAACTACGAACAGTACTTC